This T cell receptor (beta chain) derives from a study of radiotherapy plus CTLA-4 blockade in lung cancer (dated 2018 in TCRdb). Background for the entire study: Objective responses occurred in around 19% of enrolled patients, and less than 35% achieved disease control.

The library came from the immunoSEQ multiplex PCR assay. In TCRdb, the immuneACCESS table is reduced to in-frame sequences with V and J assigned. These tables do not hold every clone; where another copy was compared, an unresolved V gene accounts for under half, and the others remain unexplained. For this sample there are over 75,000 clones; approximately 83% appear just once. The ten largest make up 0.65% to 0.9% of the sample. V gives up 2 bases and J gives up 4 bases, and the segment between their germline ends measures 11 bases. Based on the germline V gene, the CDR1 and CDR2 sequences are SQVTM and ANQGSEA. The CDR3 runs 13 amino acids, cysteine and phenylalanine included. CDR3 DNA is the only sequence kept; it has 39 bases, read in frame from the first base. In this study, focal radiation therapy paired with CTLA-4 blockade (ipilimumab) was tested in patients who had chemo-refractory metastatic non-small-cell lung cancer.

Broader findings and caveats from the paper: After treatment with radiotherapy and ipilimumab, TCR clones that originated in tumors expanded in peripheral blood. Increased serum interferon-beta after radiation, together with early dynamic changes in blood T cell clones, were reported to be the strongest predictors of response.

This clone appeared a few times. Which antigen it targets is not known. One base away there is no much larger clone; base qualities are not given. Sequenced here: peripheral blood, sampled from a patient treated with radiotherapy plus ipilimumab. This sequence was found in a human donor with non-small cell lung cancer who had stable disease on radiotherapy plus ipilimumab. This chain joins TRBV29-1 to TRBJ1-1; no confident D gene assignment can be made. DNA sequence: TGCAGCGTTGAAAGGCAAGTTGGCACTGAAGCTTTCTTT. This codes for CSVERQVGTEAFF.